Following are 13 T cell receptor beta chains from one sample sequenced in a study of early T cells in non-severe SARS-CoV-2 infection. TCRdb reprocessed the 5' RACE reads via MiXCR and lists one record per CDR3 protein. The table lists about 97,000 distinct CDR3 sequences, around 10% of them singletons, with around 4.7% in the top ten. Here the sequenced sample was whole blood, taken at baseline. Source of these receptors: an adult who was a healthcare worker with PCR-confirmed SARS-CoV-2 infection or an uninfected control (not recorded which).

The CDR3 DNA follows: TGTGCCTGGAAAGACGGGCTAAGTTCCTACAATGAGCAGTTCTTC. Residues: CAWKDGLSSYNEQFF. J is TRBJ2-1 and V is TRBV30; D ambiguous. The CDR3 contains 15 residues. V was cut by 4 bases and J by 1 base, with 14 bases left in between. Looked up from germline, CDR1 is GTSNPN and CDR2 is SVGIG (reference sequence).

The rearrangement links TRBV5-1 to TRBJ1-4; TRBD1 agrees at 9 bases. Germline V CDR1 and CDR2: SGHRS, YFSETQ. J was trimmed by 5 bases and V by 3 bases; bases with no gene match: 8. This CDR3 region has 16 residues. Written as DNA, the CDR3 is TGCGCCAGCAGCTCAGAACCACAGGGGGCGAATGAAAAACTGTTTTTT. It is translated as CASSSEPQGANEKLFF.

This clonotype was detected only a few times. The rearrangement uses TRBV4-3 and TRBJ1-5; D not certain. There are 15 residues in the CDR3. Trimming removed 0 bases from V and 6 bases from J, with 12 bases in between. CDR1 and CDR2 (germline): LGHNA, YSLEER. The CDR3 is CASSQDHWATQPQHF. Here the CDR3 DNA reads TGCGCCAGCAGCCAAGATCACTGGGCGACTCAGCCCCAGCATTTT.

This chain connects TRBV5-1 to TRBJ1-1; D gene ambiguous. CDR1 and CDR2 from the germline V gene are SGHRS and YFSETQ. The V end lost 4 bases, the J end lost 1 base, and 11 bases lay between the germline ends. This CDR3 has 14 amino acids. CDR3 amino acids: CASSDPTGNTEAFF. The CDR3 DNA follows: TGCGCCAGCAGCGATCCCACCGGGAACACTGAAGCTTTCTTT.

The V call is TRBV2, the J call TRBJ2-7, with D unclear. CDR3 size: 12 residues. Trimming took 6 bases from V and 5 from J, leaving 11 bases between them. The V gene's germline CDR1 is SNHLY and CDR2 FYNNEI. CDR3 protein: CASSRLSNEQYF. The CDR3 DNA sequence: TGTGCCAGCAGCAGACTTTCCAACGAGCAGTACTTC.

CDR3: CASSEFGGTAYEQYF. The CDR3 DNA follows: TGTGCCAGCAGTGAGTTTGGGGGGACTGCTTACGAGCAGTACTTC. The gene calls are TRBV25-1 and TRBJ2-7, with TRBD2 as a possible D gene (6 bases). The CDR3 extends over 15 amino acids. V was trimmed by 3 bases and J by 4 bases, leaving 16 bases between them. Per germline, CDR1 MGHDK and CDR2 SYGVNS.

This clonotype was recorded many times. This chain joins TRBV18 and TRBJ1-5; 7 nucleotides line up with TRBD1. Germline V gives CDR1 KGHSH, CDR2 LQKENI. The CDR3 has 15 amino acids. Trimming at V came to 1 base and at J to 3 bases, leaving 3 bases not matched to a gene. Here the CDR3 DNA reads TGTGCCAGCTCACCACTACAGGGGACCAATCAGCCCCAGCATTTT. Protein: CASSPLQGTNQPQHF.

This clonotype was seen a handful of times. The V call is TRBV7-3, the J call TRBJ2-3; D call uncertain. Trimming stripped 5 bases from V and 2 bases from J, with 11 bases between. Germline assignment: CDR1 SGHTA and CDR2 FQGTGA. The CDR3 covers 14 residues. The CDR3 DNA sequence: TGTGCCAGCAGCCCCGGCAAAGACACAGATACGCAGTATTTT. It is translated as CASSPGKDTDTQYF.

This clonotype was observed a handful of times. This chain joins TRBV20-1 and TRBJ2-3; 7 bases align to TRBD1. The germline V gene has CDR1 DFQATT and CDR2 SNEGSKA (reference sequence). The junction had 8 bases not matched to a gene; V was cut back by 2 bases and J by 3 bases. There are 15 residues in the CDR3. CDR3 residues: CSARTGEFRTDTQYF. DNA for the CDR3: TGCAGTGCTAGAACAGGGGAATTCCGGACAGATACGCAGTATTTT.

This clonotype came up many times. V and J are TRBV9 and TRBJ1-4; 9 bases map to TRBD1. CDR3 length equals 11 residues. J lost 13 bases, V lost 3 bases, and 1 base had no gene match. Germline CDR1 is SGDLS and CDR2 is YYNGEE. CDR3 in amino acids: CASSGGQGLFF. CDR3 bases: TGTGCCAGCAGCGGGGGACAGGGACTGTTTTTT. Drawing the rest from reference TRBV9 and TRBJ1-4, the complete variable domain is DSGVTQTPKHLITATGQRVTLRCSPRSGDLSVYWYQQSLDQGLQFLIQYYNGEERAKGNILERFSAQQFPDLHSELNLSSLELGDSALYFCASSGGQGLFFGSGTQLSVL.

This clonotype appeared many times. The V gene is TRBV7-2, the J gene TRBJ1-5; D is unclear. Germline assignment: CDR1 SGHTA and CDR2 FQGNSA. Trimming removed 3 bases at V and 1 base at J, with 10 bases between. The CDR3 length is 15 residues. The CDR3 region is CASSLTPWSNQPQHF. DNA of the CDR3: TGTGCCAGCAGCTTGACACCTTGGAGCAATCAGCCCCAGCATTTT.

Ten or more counts support this clonotype. The chain employs TRBV29-1 and TRBJ2-4, with a tentative D call TRBD1 (7 bases). The CDR3 is 13 residues long. Trimming pared 4 bases from V and 7 bases from J, leaving 14 bases between. Germline values: CDR1 SQVTM, CDR2 ANQGSEA. CDR3 sequence reads: CSVVGGAGNIQYF. CDR3 nucleotides: TGCAGCGTTGTAGGGGGCGCGGGGAACATTCAGTACTTC. The entire variable domain, with the rest obtained from reference TRBV29-1 and TRBJ2-4, is as follows: SAVISQKPSRDICQRGTSLTIQCQVDSQVTMMFWYRQQPGQSLTLIATANQGSEATYESGFVIDKFPISRPNLTFSTLTVSNMSPEDSSIYLCSVVGGAGNIQYFGAGTRLSVL.

This clonotype occurred many times. This chain joins TRBV20-1 and TRBJ2-7; possible D gene TRBD2, 5 bases. Trimming shortened V by 3 bases and J by 0 bases, and 12 bases separated the two germline ends. Germline V gene lookup returns CDR1 DFQATT and CDR2 SNEGSKA (reference sequence). The CDR3 extends over 14 amino acids. CDR3 residues: CSASRGLPSYEQYF. The CDR3, as DNA: TGCAGTGCTAGTAGAGGACTGCCCTCCTACGAGCAGTACTTC.